This T cell receptor (beta chain) comes out of a study of T cells in Graves' hyperthyroidism and ophthalmopathy. Study-wide findings and caveats: In the analysis, a 13 V-J model separated ophthalmopathy from stable hyperthyroidism. Among thyroid clonotypes expanded above 0.001, most also appeared in blood.

Patients between 18 and 65 years old had hyperthyroidism, newly diagnosed and lasting under 2 months. The length of the CDR3 is 14 residues. Per germline, CDR1 MNHNS and CDR2 SASEGT. The V end was cut by 4 bases, the J end by 4 bases, with 13 bases between. There were TCR beta CDR3 regions amplified from RNA transcripts. Researchers ran a first-round RT-PCR on the TCR CDR3 using the HTBI primer set. TCRdb recomputed calls from the multiplex PCR reads with MiXCR, one row per CDR3 protein. Found here are around 350,000 distinct CDR3 sequences, roughly 25% of them singletons; the top ten hold 73%. This clonotype came up many times. Its antigen remains unidentified.

The chain carries TRBV6-1 and TRBJ1-2, with D uncertain. This receptor was taken from a man in his forties or fifties with Graves' hyperthyroidism. Sequencing was carried out using blood. CDR3 residues: CASSVQDSSYGYTF. CDR3 DNA: TGTGCCAGCAGTGTTCAGGATTCGAGCTATGGCTACACCTTC.